These 27 T cell receptor beta chains came from one sample sequenced in a study of blood T cell repertoires in COVID-19. Profiling relied on immunoSEQ multiplex PCR, and the TCRdb table lists in-frame clones only, not all of them. The sample records about 430,000 clones, more than 70% being singletons. Sample: PBMCs or T cells enriched from blood (not recorded which). Receptors originate from a woman aged 18-29 years who had been exposed to COVID-19.

The V call is TRBV19, the J call TRBJ2-1; no reliable D call. V was shortened by 1 base and J by 4 bases, with 5 bases between the two germline ends. Per germline, CDR1 LNHDA and CDR2 SQIVND (reference sequence). CDR3 length: 13 amino acids. As DNA, the CDR3 is TGTGCCAGTAGTATAGCCAATTACAATGAGCAGTTCTTC. This translates into CASSIANYNEQFF.

This sequence joins TRBV5-1 and TRBJ2-2; 10 bases map to TRBD1. CDR3 length: 17 amino acids. Looked up from germline, CDR1 is SGHRS and CDR2 is YFSETQ. The junction had 8 bases not matched to a gene; V was cut back by 1 base and J by 5 bases. CDR3 bases: TGCGCCAGCAGCTTGTCCACGGGACAGGGGTGGACCGGGGAGCTGTTTTTT. This codes for CASSLSTGQGWTGELFF.

This chain joins TRBV28 and TRBJ2-2, with 11 bases that match TRBD2. With 9 bases clipped from V and 4 bases from J, the junction kept 7 bases outside the gene matches. CDR3 length equals 15 residues. Germline CDR1 and CDR2: MDHEN and SYDVKM. The CDR3 region has the DNA TGTGCCAGTAATAGCGGGAGGGCCGGCACCGGGGAGCTGTTTTTT. This codes for CASNSGRAGTGELFF. Looking up the rest from reference TRBV28 and TRBJ2-2 gives the full variable domain: DVKVTQSSRYLVKRTGEKVFLECVQDMDHENMFWYRQDPGLGLRLIYFSYDVKMKEKGDIPEGYSVSREKKERFSLILESASTNQTSMYLCASNSGRAGTGELFFGEGSRLTVL.

This chain links TRBV27 with TRBJ2-3, with D perhaps matching TRBD1 (6 bases). The CDR3 totals 15 residues. The ends were cut back, 5 bases at V and 2 bases at J, with 14 bases in the middle. Germline V gene sequence: CDR1 MNHEY, CDR2 SMNVEV (reference sequence). The CDR3 loop reads CASSVTGFPTDTQYF. CDR3 DNA: TGTGCCAGCAGTGTAACAGGGTTCCCCACAGATACGCAGTATTTT.

Here the CDR3 DNA reads TGTGCCAGCAGCTTGGGGCAGGGCGATCAGCCCCAGCATTTT. Translating it yields CASSLGQGDQPQHF. This chain links TRBV5-4 with TRBJ1-5; TRBD1 is a possible D gene (5 bases). V was shortened by 0 bases and J by 5 bases, with 9 bases between the two germline ends. The length of the CDR3 is 14 residues. Germline loops: CDR1 SGHNT, CDR2 YYREEE (reference sequence).

A single count supports this clone. This chain uses TRBV27 with TRBJ1-5, with a tentative D call TRBD1 (5 bases). This CDR3 contains 15 residues. The ends were cut back, 5 bases at V and 3 bases at J, with 14 bases in the middle. Germline loops: CDR1 MNHEY, CDR2 SMNVEV (reference sequence). CDR3 sequence: CASSRTGLANQPQHF. The CDR3 nucleotides are TGTGCCAGCAGTCGCACGGGACTTGCCAATCAGCCCCAGCATTTT.

The genes are TRBV29-1 and TRBJ1-4; 7 bases agree with TRBD1. CDR3 size: 15 residues. V was clipped by 7 bases and J by 0 bases; unmatched bases: 8. CDR1 SQVTM and CDR2 ANQGSEA come from the germline V gene. CDR3 nucleotides: TGCAGCGCTCCCGGGACAGTTGCAACTAATGAAAAACTGTTTTTT. Translation: CSAPGTVATNEKLFF.

The chain carries TRBV19 and TRBJ1-1; a possible D gene is TRBD1 (6 bases). CDR3 size: 21 residues. Trimming shortened V by 7 bases and J by 0 bases, and 33 bases separated the two germline ends. CDR1 and CDR2 (germline): LNHDA, SQIVND (reference sequence). Here the CDR3 reads CASTPGDSFPGGQGMNTEAFF. CDR3 coding DNA: TGTGCCAGTACCCCTGGGGACTCTTTTCCGGGGGGGCAGGGAATGAACACTGAAGCTTTCTTT.

V gene TRBV14 combines with J gene TRBJ2-5; weak D call: TRBD2 (6 bases). CDR1 and CDR2 from the germline V gene are SGHDN and FVKESK. CDR3 length: 15 amino acids. The V and J ends lost 5 bases and 1 base respectively, with 14 bases between them. The CDR3 sequence: CASSATRGGQETQYF. The DNA for the CDR3 is TGTGCCAGCAGCGCAACCCGGGGAGGCCAAGAGACCCAGTACTTC.

The chain has TRBV7-2 and TRBJ2-7; TRBD1 matches at 11 bases. The CDR3 has 15 amino acids. Per germline, CDR1 SGHTA and CDR2 FQGNSA. The V segment lost 5 bases and the J segment 2 bases; nucleotides outside the gene matches: 5. The CDR3 loop is CASSPRTGGPYEQYF. In DNA form, the CDR3 reads TGTGCCAGCAGCCCAAGGACAGGGGGCCCCTACGAGCAGTACTTC.

This chain joins TRBV18 and TRBJ2-7; maybe TRBD1 (6 bases). Trimming took 1 base from V and 2 from J, leaving 15 bases between them. There are 16 residues in the CDR3. Germline CDR1 KGHSH, CDR2 LQKENI. CDR3 sequence: CASSPRTLAGAYEQYF. Here the CDR3 DNA reads TGTGCCAGCTCACCACGGACGTTGGCAGGGGCCTACGAGCAGTACTTC.

This chain uses TRBV7-9 with TRBJ2-6; possibly TRBD2 for D (6 bases). Trimming cost V 5 bases and J 1 base, with 18 bases left between them. Germline values: CDR1 SEHNR, CDR2 FQNEAQ (reference sequence). The CDR3 has 18 residues. CDR3 nucleotide sequence: TGTGCCAGCAGCCCCGGGAGACTGGACGGTTCTGGGGCCAACGTCCTGACTTTC. It translates to CASSPGRLDGSGANVLTF.

The J gene is TRBJ1-4, the V gene TRBV19; a weak D match, TRBD1 (5 bases). Germline-derived CDR1 and CDR2 are LNHDA and SQIVND (reference sequence). This CDR3 region has 17 residues. V dropped 9 bases and J dropped 0 bases, with 20 bases sitting between them. The CDR3 loop is CASRGGITGTTNEKLFF. CDR3 DNA sequence: TGTGCCAGCCGCGGGGGTATTACGGGGACAACTAATGAAAAACTGTTTTTT.

The chain is built from TRBV11-2 and TRBJ1-1; D call uncertain. Germline lookup yields CDR1 SGHAT and CDR2 FQNNGV. The CDR3 runs to 16 residues. V gave up 5 bases and J gave up 2 bases, with 18 bases separating them. The CDR3 here is CASSGGAAVLNTEAFF. CDR3 nucleotide sequence: TGTGCCAGCAGCGGCGGCGCGGCCGTATTAAACACTGAAGCTTTCTTT.

This clone was seen only once. V and J are TRBV20-1 and TRBJ2-5; no reliable D call. V gave up 3 bases and J gave up 10 bases, with 12 bases separating them. Germline assignment: CDR1 DFQATT and CDR2 SNEGSKA (reference sequence). The CDR3 spans 11 residues. CDR3 amino acids: CSASPAGDQYF. In DNA, the CDR3 is TGCAGTGCTAGTCCAGCAGGTGACCAGTACTTC.

The chain is built from TRBV6-1 and TRBJ2-5, with TRBD2 as a possible D gene (5 bases). The CDR3 consists of 14 residues. V shed 1 base and J shed 5 bases, with 11 bases lying between them. Germline V CDR1 and CDR2: MNHNS, SASEGT. CDR3 amino acids: CASSEGLASETQYF. The CDR3, as DNA: TGTGCCAGCAGTGAAGGCCTAGCCTCCGAGACCCAGTACTTC.

V is TRBV10-2 and J is TRBJ2-2, with TRBD1 as a possible D gene (5 bases). Germline V gene data show CDR1 as WSHSY and CDR2 as SAAADI. V was cut by 6 bases and J by 6 bases, with 8 bases left in between. The CDR3 is made up of 12 amino acids. This chain's CDR3 is CASRRGSGELFF. In DNA form, the CDR3 reads TGCGCCAGCAGAAGGGGATCCGGGGAGCTGTTTTTT.

The rearrangement joins TRBV9 to TRBJ2-7; TRBD1 matches at 9 bases. CDR1 and CDR2 from the germline V gene are SGDLS and YYNGEE. This CDR3 has 15 amino acids. J was trimmed by 2 bases and V by 0 bases; bases with no gene match: 3. CDR3: CASSVDGTGTYEQYF. CDR3 in DNA: TGTGCCAGCAGCGTAGATGGGACAGGGACCTACGAGCAGTACTTC.

This clone was seen repeatedly, ten times or more. The chain employs TRBV4-1 and TRBJ1-1; tentative D call: TRBD1 (5 bases). V lost 0 bases, J lost 4 bases, and 12 bases lay in between. From germline, CDR1 is MGHRA and CDR2 YSYEKL. The CDR3 has 15 amino acids. Here the CDR3 reads CASSQDGAGLTEAFF. CDR3 coding DNA: TGCGCCAGCAGCCAAGATGGGGCAGGGCTCACTGAAGCTTTCTTT.

The rearrangement uses TRBV24-1 and TRBJ2-7; TRBD1 aligns across 7 bases. Germline loops: CDR1 KGHDR, CDR2 SFDVKD. The CDR3 is 15 amino acids. V dropped 2 bases and J dropped 1; count of bases not matched to a gene: 4. CDR3 region: CATSDSTDRSYEQYF. Here the CDR3 DNA reads TGTGCCACCAGTGATTCTACGGACAGGTCCTACGAGCAGTACTTC.

The chain carries TRBV11-2 and TRBJ1-1; D perhaps matches TRBD1 (6 bases). The V end was cut by 7 bases, the J end by 1 base, with 16 bases between. Per germline, CDR1 SGHAT and CDR2 FQNNGV. The CDR3 contains 15 residues. The CDR3 region is CASNNLGTQNTEAFF. The CDR3 nucleotides are TGTGCCAGCAACAACCTCGGGACACAGAACACTGAAGCTTTCTTT.

The rearrangement uses TRBV4-3 and TRBJ1-2; D is undetermined. CDR3 size: 14 residues. Germline CDR1 is LGHNA and CDR2 is YSLEER. V was shortened by 1 base and J by 0 bases, with 6 bases between the two germline ends. This CDR3 reads CASSQGPANYGYTF. The CDR3 region has the DNA TGCGCCAGCAGCCAAGGGCCAGCTAACTATGGCTACACCTTC.

CDR3 nucleotides: TGTGCCACCAGATCGTTTAGCGGGACAGATACGCAGTATTTT. Translation gives CATRSFSGTDTQYF. The V call is TRBV15, the J call TRBJ2-3; 7 bases match TRBD2. The CDR3 runs 14 residues. J was trimmed by 3 bases and V by 6 bases; bases with no gene match: 6. Germline V gene data show CDR1 as LNHNV and CDR2 as YYDKDF (reference sequence).

The chain has TRBV19 and TRBJ1-1, with D possibly TRBD1 on 5 matching bases. The CDR3 loop spans 12 amino acids. Trimming took off 3 bases at V and 8 bases at J, with 10 bases between the two ends. Germline V gene sequence: CDR1 LNHDA, CDR2 SQIVND (reference sequence). This chain's CDR3 is CASSMSAGEAFF. CDR3 bases: TGTGCCAGTAGTATGAGCGCAGGGGAAGCTTTCTTT.

V is TRBV28 and J is TRBJ1-2, with 7 bases identical to TRBD1. The germline CDR1 and CDR2 sequences are MDHEN and SYDVKM. The CDR3 contains 17 residues. The trim removed 4 bases at V and 2 bases at J, leaving 13 bases unmatched. CDR3 residues: CASSSLRWDSINYGYTF. The DNA for the CDR3 is TGTGCCAGCAGTTCTCTACGATGGGACAGTATCAACTATGGCTACACCTTC.

The rearrangement joins TRBV11-2 to TRBJ1-6; 8 bases are a match to TRBD1. With V trimmed by 1 base and J by 9 bases, 5 bases remained unmatched. This CDR3 has 15 residues. Germline V gene sequence: CDR1 SGHAT, CDR2 FQNNGV. The CDR3 region has the DNA TGTGCCAGCAGCTTAGCTTCAGGGGGCACTTCACCCCTCCACTTT. This sequence encodes CASSLASGGTSPLHF. Full variable domain (remainder filled in from reference TRBV11-2 and TRBJ1-6): EAGVAQSPRYKIIEKRQSVAFWCNPISGHATLYWYQQILGQGPKLLIQFQNNGVVDDSQLPKDRFSAERLKGVDSTLKIQPAKLEDSAVYLCASSLASGGTSPLHFGNGTRLTVT.

The V and J genes are TRBV9 and TRBJ2-6; a possible D gene is TRBD2 (6 bases). Germline V gene sequence: CDR1 SGDLS, CDR2 YYNGEE. V lost 1 base and J 2 bases, leaving 10 bases between the germline ends. The CDR3 has 16 amino acids. CDR3 amino acids: CASSVHQRAGANVLTF. The DNA of the CDR3 is TGTGCCAGCAGCGTACACCAGCGGGCTGGGGCCAACGTCCTGACTTTC. The variable domain in full, completed from reference TRBV9 and TRBJ2-6, reads DSGVTQTPKHLITATGQRVTLRCSPRSGDLSVYWYQQSLDQGLQFLIQYYNGEERAKGNILERFSAQQFPDLHSELNLSSLELGDSALYFCASSVHQRAGANVLTFGAGSRLTVL.